Shown below are 21 T cell receptor beta chains from a single sample sequenced in a study of T-cell reconstitution after alpha-beta-depleted transplantation in children. The TCRbeta library incorporated unique molecular identifiers. TCRdb reprocessed the PCR reads via MiXCR and lists one record per CDR3 protein. The table records about 980,000 distinct CDR3 sequences, less than 30% of them present only once. The sequencing here drew on PBMCs, mostly from graft donor cells, taken 360 days after TCRalphabeta/CD19-depleted stem cell transplant. The receptors were sampled from a boy under three years old who had a stem cell transplant for SCID, so the T cells may come from the graft donor.

This clonotype was counted a few times. This rearrangement joins TRBV12-3 or TRBV12-4 to TRBJ2-7; D might be TRBD1 (5 bases). CDR3 length: 12 amino acids. V was clipped by 3 bases and J by 5 bases, with 8 bases between them. The CDR3 is CASSFPGNEQYF. CDR3 nucleotide sequence: TGTGCCAGCAGTTTCCCAGGGAACGAGCAGTACTTC.

The chain has TRBV15 and TRBJ1-4, with unresolved D. There are 18 residues in the CDR3. CDR1 and CDR2 from the germline V gene are LNHNV and YYDKDF (reference sequence). Trimming cost V 0 bases and J 0 bases, with 14 bases left between them. CDR3 nucleotide sequence: TGTGCCACCAGCAGAGATGCGGTCAGCCCGGCAACTAATGAAAAACTGTTTTTT. Protein: CATSRDAVSPATNEKLFF.

The chain employs TRBV7-2 and TRBJ2-3; D remains unclear. The length of the CDR3 is 12 residues. Germline V CDR1 and CDR2: SGHTA, FQGNSA. V was clipped by 4 bases and J by 5 bases, with 7 bases between them. The DNA of the CDR3 is TGTGCCAGCAGCTCTACCGTAGATACGCAGTATTTT. Translated: CASSSTVDTQYF.

The chain links TRBV6-5 to TRBJ2-1; 11 nucleotides align to TRBD2. CDR1 is MNHEY, CDR2 SVGAGI, per germline. The CDR3 covers 17 residues. V gave up 4 bases and J gave up 4 bases; unmatched junction bases: 9. Here the CDR3 DNA reads TGTGCCAGCAGTTTCGGACTAGCGGGCGGTCTTTACAATGAGCAGTTCTTC. Translation gives CASSFGLAGGLYNEQFF.

The sample holds a few counts of this clonotype. The CDR3 DNA sequence: TGTGCCAGCAGCCCCCTCAGCTCGTCCTACGAGCAGTACTTC. Its protein product is CASSPLSSSYEQYF. The chain couples TRBV7-2 to TRBJ2-7, with D uncertain. In germline, CDR1 is SGHTA, CDR2 FQGNSA. The CDR3 has 14 amino acids. V lost 5 bases and J lost 1, with 12 bases in between.

The V gene is TRBV12-3 or TRBV12-4, the J gene TRBJ1-5; D not certain. This CDR3 is built from 13 residues. V was shortened by 3 bases and J by 7 bases, with 10 bases between the two germline ends. CDR3 bases: TGTGCCAGCAGTTTGAAAAGGGAACAGCCCCAGCATTTT. Translating it yields CASSLKREQPQHF.

This clonotype has more than one count but fewer than ten. The V and J genes are TRBV4-2 and TRBJ2-7; D not resolved. There are 14 residues in the CDR3. Germline V gives CDR1 LGHNA, CDR2 YNFKEQ. The germline V and J ends were trimmed by 1 base and 1 base, with 8 bases remaining between them. CDR3 protein: CASSQAVRSYEQYF. CDR3 DNA sequence: TGTGCCAGCAGCCAAGCGGTCAGATCCTACGAGCAGTACTTC.

The rearrangement joins TRBV4-2 to TRBJ2-1; D perhaps matches TRBD2 (6 bases). V shed 6 bases and J shed 4 bases, with 16 bases lying between them. The CDR3 spans 15 residues. Germline CDR1 is LGHNA and CDR2 is YNFKEQ. The CDR3 coding sequence is TGTGCCAGCAGTGCTAGGAGGGTGGGGTACAATGAGCAGTTCTTC. Translated: CASSARRVGYNEQFF.

The V and J genes are TRBV5-1 and TRBJ2-7; D remains ambiguous. CDR3 length: 14 residues. Trimming removed 0 bases at V and 6 bases at J, with 13 bases between. Germline values: CDR1 SGHRS, CDR2 YFSETQ. This CDR3 is CASSLAPPMPEQYF. The CDR3 coding sequence is TGCGCCAGCAGCTTGGCTCCACCCATGCCCGAGCAGTACTTC.

This clonotype was recorded a few times. V and J are TRBV14 and TRBJ2-1; D not certain. CDR1 and CDR2 from the germline V gene are SGHDN and FVKESK. This CDR3 has 14 amino acids. Trimming removed 5 bases from V and 7 bases from J, with 15 bases in between. The CDR3 DNA follows: TGTGCCAGCAGCTTCCGCCGACTGCCAAATGAGCAGTTCTTC. Encoded protein: CASSFRRLPNEQFF.

The chain employs TRBV5-1 and TRBJ2-7; 7 bases map to TRBD2. Germline V lookup: CDR1 SGHRS, CDR2 YFSETQ. Trimming took 1 base from V and 0 from J; bases not matched to a gene: 4. The CDR3 is 15 amino acids. The CDR3 DNA reads TGCGCCAGCAGCTTGAGGGCTAGCGGCTCCTACGAGCAGTACTTC. It yields the protein CASSLRASGSYEQYF.

This chain uses TRBV10-3 with TRBJ2-7; 8 positions agree with TRBD1. J lost 4 bases, V lost 0 bases, and 2 bases had no gene match. Germline loops: CDR1 ENHRY, CDR2 SYGVKD. This CDR3 contains 14 residues. CDR3 bases: TGTGCCATCAGTGAGTCCGGGACAGGTTACGAGCAGTACTTC. It is translated as CAISESGTGYEQYF.

This clonotype was observed a few times. The chain links TRBV3-1 to TRBJ1-2; perhaps TRBD1 as D (5 bases). Trimming took 1 base from V and 4 from J, leaving 25 bases between them. This CDR3 spans 19 amino acids. Per germline, CDR1 LGHDT and CDR2 YNNKEL (reference sequence). The CDR3 is CASSQGQSGNRGAGYGYTF. Here the CDR3 DNA reads TGTGCCAGCAGCCAAGGCCAATCTGGCAATCGGGGCGCGGGCTATGGCTACACCTTC.

V is TRBV7-9 and J is TRBJ2-1; no clear D gene. Germline CDR1 SEHNR, CDR2 FQNEAQ (reference sequence). This CDR3 comprises 12 residues. The V end was cut by 4 bases, the J end by 9 bases, with 10 bases between. CDR3 loop: CASSSTIGEQFF. CDR3 in DNA: TGTGCCAGCAGCTCTACGATCGGTGAGCAGTTCTTC.

V is TRBV4-2 and J is TRBJ2-7; 10 bases fit TRBD1. CDR3 size: 15 residues. Germline V CDR1 and CDR2: LGHNA, YNFKEQ. V gave up 1 base and J gave up 5 bases; unmatched junction bases: 5. CDR3 nucleotide sequence: TGTGCCAGCAGCCAAGCCCGACAGGGGGCGAACGAGCAGTACTTC. This codes for CASSQARQGANEQYF.

This clonotype has more than one count but fewer than ten. The chain combines TRBV5-1 with TRBJ1-1; D unclear. Germline-derived CDR1 and CDR2 are SGHRS and YFSETQ. The CDR3 loop spans 14 amino acids. V was pared by 5 bases and J by 0 bases, with 11 bases between. For the CDR3, the DNA is TGCGCCAGCAGTCAGACGAGCTTGAACACTGAAGCTTTCTTT. Encoded protein: CASSQTSLNTEAFF.

This clonotype was observed a handful of times. The rearrangement uses TRBV28 and TRBJ2-7, with D possibly called TRBD1 or TRBD2 (5 bases each). This CDR3 comprises 11 residues. V was pared by 8 bases and J by 3 bases, with 8 bases between. The V gene's germline CDR1 is MDHEN and CDR2 SYDVKM. The DNA of the CDR3 is TGTGCCAGCCCGAGGGGCTACGAGCAGTACTTC. Its protein product is CASPRGYEQYF.

The sample holds many counts of this clonotype. V is TRBV3-1 and J is TRBJ2-5; D is perhaps TRBD2 (5 bases). V was trimmed by 1 base and J by 2 bases, leaving 17 bases between them. The CDR3 length is 17 residues. CDR1 is LGHDT and CDR2 is YNNKEL in the germline V gene (reference sequence). CDR3 coding DNA: TGTGCCAGCAGCCAAGGGGTGAGGGCGCTGGAGCAAGAGACCCAGTACTTC. As protein: CASSQGVRALEQETQYF.

This clonotype was recorded many times. The chain uses TRBV4-2 and TRBJ2-1; 12 bases are a match to TRBD2. The CDR3 is 17 amino acids. With V trimmed by 4 bases and J by 2 bases, 6 bases remained unmatched. Germline CDR1 is LGHNA and CDR2 is YNFKEQ. The CDR3 region has the DNA TGTGCCAGCAGCCTACGGACTAGCGGGGCCCCCTACAATGAGCAGTTCTTC. Amino acids: CASSLRTSGAPYNEQFF.

V and J are TRBV28 and TRBJ2-7; TRBD2 matches at 10 bases. Unmatched junction bases numbered 13, after V lost 5 bases and J lost 6 bases. The CDR3 runs to 16 residues. Germline CDR1 and CDR2: MDHEN and SYDVKM. The CDR3 DNA is TGTGCCAGCAGTGTCTCACTAGCGGGGCGGGGGTCCGAGCAGTACTTC. Translation gives CASSVSLAGRGSEQYF.

This clonotype was seen ten or more times. The V and J genes are TRBV2 and TRBJ2-7; the D gene is possibly TRBD1 (6 bases). Germline V gene data show CDR1 as SNHLY and CDR2 as FYNNEI. The CDR3 has 12 amino acids. Trimming shortened V by 6 bases and J by 6 bases, and 12 bases separated the two germline ends. The CDR3 bases are TGTGCCAGCAGCATGACAGGTGGCGAGCAGTACTTC. This sequence encodes CASSMTGGEQYF.